This T cell receptor (beta chain) was obtained from a study of blood T cell repertoires in COVID-19. Study summary: Acute and convalescent COVID-19 specimens originated in the United States, Italy and Spain.

In the source study's methods: Using reference gene primer amplification, nucleated cell counts were estimated. Profiled with immunoSEQ multiplex PCR; TCRdb holds only in-frame clones, not every one. V, J and clone size are taken as reported in that table, and D and trimming were inferred from the DNA itself. The table lists 130,000 or so clones, approximately 80% of them singletons. In germline, CDR1 is LGHDT, CDR2 YNNKEL (reference sequence). CDR3 length: 16 amino acids. V lost 0 bases and J lost 4, with 15 bases in between. This chain uses TRBV3-1 (or the pseudogene TRBV3-2) with TRBJ1-2, with D possibly matching TRBD1 (5 bases). The sequencing input was peripheral blood. The receptor comes from a human donor in a cohort sampled during active COVID-19. The DNA for the CDR3 is TGTGCCAGCAGCCAAGACAATCAGGGCCGTTCCTATGGCTACACCTTC. This sequence encodes CASSQDNQGRSYGYTF.